These 21 T cell receptor beta chains originate from one sample sequenced in a study of T cell changes during pregnancy in multiple sclerosis. Assay: immunoSEQ multiplex PCR; the TCRdb copy retains only in-frame clones and omits some. The sample carries tens of thousands of clones, around 91% recorded once. This specimen was CD4+ T cells from peripheral blood mononuclear cells, taken in the second trimester of pregnancy. The receptors here all came from a female donor in good health, enrolled as a control in a pregnancy study.

This clone showed up just a few times. Sequence at one end of the junction differs from germline and may be a read error. The rearrangement joins TRBV19 to TRBJ1-5; D possibly corresponds to TRBD1 (5 bases). The CDR3 consists of 13 residues. The germline CDR1 and CDR2 sequences are LNHDA and SQIVND (reference sequence). DNA for the CDR3: TGTGCCAGTAACCCGGACATCAATCGGCCCCAGCATTTT. It encodes CASNPDINRPQHF.

V gene TRBV5-6 combines with J gene TRBJ2-3, with a tentative D call TRBD2 (6 bases). Trimming shortened V by 3 bases and J by 3 bases, and 11 bases separated the two germline ends. CDR1 and CDR2 from the germline V gene are SGHDT and YYEEEE. The CDR3 covers 14 residues. CDR3 DNA: TGTGCCAGCAGCTCGGGCGGGGAGACAGATACGCAGTATTTT. Protein sequence: CASSSGGETDTQYF.

The V and J genes are TRBV28 and TRBJ2-7; 7 nucleotides line up with TRBD1. This CDR3 is built from 16 residues. Germline loops: CDR1 MDHEN, CDR2 SYDVKM. With V trimmed by 2 bases and J by 7 bases, 14 bases remained unmatched. The CDR3 DNA sequence: TGTGCCAGCAGTTTAAACCGGGACAGCCCCTCTTGGGAGCAGTACTTC. Its protein is CASSLNRDSPSWEQYF.

The rearrangement joins TRBV7-2 to TRBJ2-7, with a possible D match to TRBD2 (5 bases). The CDR3 covers 13 residues. Germline CDR1 SGHTA, CDR2 FQGNSA. Deletions cut 3 bases from V and 3 bases from J, with 9 bases between. The CDR3 reads CASSFGGSYEQYF. The CDR3 region has the DNA TGTGCCAGCAGCTTTGGTGGGAGCTACGAGCAGTACTTC.

The J gene is TRBJ2-1, the V gene TRBV19, with 15 bases identical to TRBD2. After removal of 6 bases from V and 1 base from J, the junction contained 10 bases not matched to a gene. Germline V CDR1 and CDR2: LNHDA, SQIVND (reference sequence). This CDR3 has 19 residues. Here the CDR3 DNA reads TGTGCCAGTAGGGCCTCCGGGACTAGCGGGGGGCGGTCCTACAATGAGCAGTTCTTC. Residues: CASRASGTSGGRSYNEQFF.

The chain combines TRBV6-1 with TRBJ1-1; D is perhaps TRBD1 (6 bases). The CDR3 extends over 12 amino acids. Trimming took 8 bases from V and 11 from J, leaving 18 bases between them. Germline CDR1 MNHNS, CDR2 SASEGT. CDR3 loop: CASPTRDQGAFF. As DNA, the CDR3 is TGTGCCAGCCCTACCCGGGACCAGGGGGCTTTCTTT.

The chain links TRBV28 to TRBJ2-2; the D gene is possibly TRBD2 (5 bases). V was clipped by 7 bases and J by 0 bases, with 12 bases between them. From germline, CDR1 is MDHEN and CDR2 SYDVKM. The CDR3 extends over 15 amino acids. The DNA for the CDR3 is TGTGCCAGCATTCTAGGAGGCGCGAACACCGGGGAGCTGTTTTTT. Translated: CASILGGANTGELFF.

The sample holds one count of this clone. The chain combines TRBV5-1 with TRBJ2-7; 7 bases are a match to TRBD2. This CDR3 is built from 14 residues. V trimming: 3 bases; J trimming: 0 bases; junction bases outside the gene matches: 3. From germline, CDR1 is SGHRS and CDR2 YFSETQ. The CDR3 DNA reads as TGCGCCAGCAGCTCTAGCGGAAGCTCCTACGAGCAGTACTTC. Translating it yields CASSSSGSSYEQYF.

The chain couples TRBV18 to TRBJ1-4, with unresolved D. The length of the CDR3 is 15 residues. Trimming shortened V by 3 bases and J by 0 bases, and 8 bases separated the two germline ends. CDR1 is KGHSH and CDR2 is LQKENI in the germline V gene. The CDR3 is CASSPKTATNEKLFF. The CDR3 DNA reads as TGTGCCAGCTCACCGAAAACAGCAACTAATGAAAAACTGTTTTTT. The full variable domain, with the rest looked up from reference TRBV18 and TRBJ1-4, is NAGVMQNPRHLVRRRGQEARLRCSPMKGHSHVYWYRQLPEEGLKFMVYLQKENIIDESGMPKERFSAEFPKEGPSILRIQQVVRGDSAAYFCASSPKTATNEKLFFGSGTQLSVL.

A word on this clone: The sample carries other DNA sequences with the same CDR3. The rearrangement uses TRBV7-2 and TRBJ1-6, with 7 nucleotides matching TRBD1. The CDR3 runs 15 residues. Losses at the gene ends were 1 base for V and 9 bases for J; bases not matched to a gene: 6. Looked up from germline, CDR1 is SGHTA and CDR2 is FQGNSA. The CDR3 nucleotides are TGTGCCAGCAGCTTAGGCCGACAGGGACTTTCACCCCTCCACTTT. This codes for CASSLGRQGLSPLHF. Full variable domain (remainder filled in from reference TRBV7-2 and TRBJ1-6): GAGVSQSPSNKVTEKGKDVELRCDPISGHTALYWYRQSLGQGLEFLIYFQGNSAPDKSGLPSDRFSAERTGGSVSTLTIQRTQQEDSAVYLCASSLGRQGLSPLHFGNGTRLTVT.

V is TRBV19 and J is TRBJ2-2, with 7 bases that match TRBD1. The CDR3 runs to 14 residues. From germline, CDR1 is LNHDA and CDR2 SQIVND (reference sequence). V shed 5 bases, J shed 3 bases, and the junction held 3 bases outside the gene matches. CDR3 coding DNA: TGTGCCAGTAGTCGGCAGGGGGACACCGGGGAGCTGTTTTTT. Its protein is CASSRQGDTGELFF.

The chain carries TRBV7-9 and TRBJ1-6; D possibly corresponds to TRBD1 (5 bases). This CDR3 has 14 amino acids. Per the germline V gene, CDR1 is SEHNR and CDR2 is FQNEAQ (reference sequence). Trimming took 2 bases from V and 8 from J, leaving 10 bases between them. CDR3 sequence: CASSLRGTDSPLHF. As DNA, the CDR3 is TGTGCCAGCAGCTTACGGGGGACCGATTCACCCCTCCACTTT.

The chain joins TRBV7-3 to TRBJ1-2; the match to TRBD1 covers 7 bases. Unmatched junction bases numbered 3, after V lost 5 bases and J lost 0 bases. Germline assignment: CDR1 SGHTA and CDR2 FQGTGA. The CDR3 has 14 amino acids. The CDR3 is CASSPTGTNYGYTF. The CDR3 DNA reads TGTGCCAGCAGCCCGACAGGGACTAACTATGGCTACACCTTC.

This clone showed up just once. V and J are TRBV7-9 and TRBJ1-1; D not certain. The CDR3 has 16 residues. Germline V gene sequence: CDR1 SEHNR, CDR2 FQNEAQ (reference sequence). V gave up 3 bases and J gave up 7 bases, with 21 bases separating them. The CDR3 here is CASSFLSPKRKLEAFF. The CDR3 DNA follows: TGTGCCAGCAGCTTCCTTTCCCCGAAAAGAAAACTTGAAGCTTTCTTT.

This clone has just one count. In DNA, the CDR3 is TGTGCCAGCACCACGACAGTACAAGAGACCCAGTACTTC. This encodes CASTTTVQETQYF. The chain recombines TRBV11-2 with TRBJ2-5; D is possibly TRBD1 (5 bases). Trimming removed 7 bases at V and 2 bases at J, with 11 bases between. Germline V gene sequence: CDR1 SGHAT, CDR2 FQNNGV. CDR3 length equals 13 residues. Full variable domain (missing parts from reference TRBV11-2 and TRBJ2-5): EAGVAQSPRYKIIEKRQSVAFWCNPISGHATLYWYQQILGQGPKLLIQFQNNGVVDDSQLPKDRFSAERLKGVDSTLKIQPAKLEDSAVYLCASTTTVQETQYFGPGTRLLVL.

The rearrangement joins TRBV7-9 to TRBJ1-2; TRBD1 is a possible D gene (6 bases). The ends were cut back, 5 bases at V and 5 bases at J, with 18 bases in the middle. This CDR3 has 15 residues. Germline CDR1 SEHNR, CDR2 FQNEAQ (reference sequence). The CDR3 region is CASSAGTTTGYGYTF. DNA of the CDR3: TGTGCCAGCAGCGCTGGGACAACCACGGGGTATGGCTACACCTTC.

The V call is TRBV5-5, the J call TRBJ2-5; D perhaps matches TRBD1 (5 bases). The length of the CDR3 is 15 residues. The germline gives CDR1 SGHKS, CDR2 YYEKEE (reference sequence). Trimming shortened V by 4 bases and J by 0 bases, and 13 bases separated the two germline ends. CDR3 sequence reads: CASSRLSTDQETQYF. The CDR3 coding sequence is TGTGCCAGCAGCCGCCTGTCGACAGACCAAGAGACCCAGTACTTC.

This chain joins TRBV18 and TRBJ1-4; 10 bases are shared with TRBD1. CDR1 and CDR2 from the germline V gene are KGHSH and LQKENI. The CDR3 runs 15 residues. With V trimmed by 3 bases and J by 7 bases, 5 bases remained unmatched. CDR3 DNA: TGTGCCAGCTCACCGAGGGGACAGGGGAGTGAAAAACTGTTTTTT. It is translated as CASSPRGQGSEKLFF.

V usage is TRBV4-1 and J usage is TRBJ2-5, with D possibly being TRBD2 (6 bases). CDR3 length: 14 residues. Germline assignment: CDR1 MGHRA and CDR2 YSYEKL. V lost 4 bases and J lost 1, with 10 bases in between. The CDR3 protein is CASSRGGLQETQYF. The CDR3 coding sequence is TGCGCCAGCAGCCGTGGGGGACTCCAAGAGACCCAGTACTTC.

The rearrangement uses TRBV2 and TRBJ1-5; no reliable D call. This CDR3 contains 17 residues. Trimming left V 6 bases short and J 2 bases short, with 20 bases between. Germline CDR1 reads SNHLY; CDR2 reads FYNNEI. The CDR3 here is CASSALRRPGGNQPQHF. CDR3 bases: TGTGCCAGCAGCGCCCTCCGTAGACCTGGAGGCAATCAGCCCCAGCATTTT.

The rearrangement uses TRBV28 and TRBJ1-4; TRBD1 matches 9 bases. Losses at the gene ends were 4 bases for V and 2 bases for J; bases not matched to a gene: 8. Germline V gene lookup returns CDR1 MDHEN and CDR2 SYDVKM. The CDR3 is made up of 17 amino acids. CDR3 nucleotides: TGTGCCAGCAGTTCATCCGGGACAGGGCTCACTAATGAAAAACTGTTTTTT. Its protein is CASSSSGTGLTNEKLFF.